This T cell receptor (beta chain) was profiled in a study of beta chain features in type 1 diabetes. Study-wide background: Patients and healthy donors were similar in age, gender and cell yields. The study examined about 110,000,000 sorted cells across all samples. Study-wide points: Among patients with Type 1 diabetes, TCRB CDR3s were moderately but significantly shorter in every one of the four CD4+ subsets.

Concerning this clone: What it binds is not known.

Germline trimming cut 5 bases from V and 4 bases from J; bases unmatched to any gene: 11. Germline CDR1 and CDR2: LNHDA and SQIVND (reference sequence). This CDR3 is 16 amino acids long. Expressed TCRB transcripts were sequenced because the entire RNA isolate underwent reverse transcription. The data were produced by immunoSEQ multiplex PCR, yet TCRdb's version contains in-frame clones alone and is incomplete. The top ten clones hold around 0.011% of a sample with under 300,000 clones, 20% to 25% of them seen once. Purities in excess of 95% were seen in all sorted populations. This clonotype was sampled from a woman aged 30 to 39 with type 1 diabetes. Sequencing was done on a sample of naive CD4+ T cells from blood. This chain joins TRBV19 and TRBJ2-5; 9 bases line up with TRBD1. The CDR3 is CASSPEGQGHAETQYF. Written as DNA, the CDR3 is TGTGCCAGTAGTCCCGAAGGACAGGGGCACGCAGAGACCCAGTACTTC. The full variable domain, rest sourced from reference TRBV19 and TRBJ2-5, is DGGITQSPKYLFRKEGQNVTLSCEQNLNHDAMYWYRQDPGQGLRLIYYSQIVNDFQKGDIAEGYSVSREKKESFPLTVTSAQKNPTAFYLCASSPEGQGHAETQYFGPGTRLLVL.